This record concerns one TCR beta chain sequence. This clonotype has only a few counts. The specificity of this receptor is unknown. The input lacks base qualities; no much larger clone sits a single base away. This sample is drawn from a study of response to subunit inactivated influenza vaccine (dated by TCRdb to 2016 to 2019). With respect to the entire study: The study used deep quantitative T cell receptor repertoire profiling to track responses to a trivalent subunit inactivated influenza vaccine.

Study-wide conclusions, independent of this receptor: The authors suggested that each seasonal influenza vaccination may recruit only a limited number of new T cells.

Receptors were amplified or captured by RT-PCR. Sequenced on an Illumina HiSeq 2500. TCRdb reworked the public reads: Q25 trimming with fastp, MiXCR clone assembly, productive beta chains retained. When rows share a CDR3 protein, they turn into one entry using the most common DNA and genes. The sample data list 600,000 to 850,000 distinct CDR3 sequences, and around 15% of these were observed just once. Together, the top ten hold 6% to 9.5% of the sample. In the germline V gene, CDR1 corresponds to MNHEY and CDR2 to SVGEGT. Ends trimmed: V by 2 bases, J by 1 base; bases unmatched to a gene: 14. The CDR3 starts with the cysteine, ends with the phenylalanine, and has 19 residues. The retained sequence is limited to the CDR3, 57 bases, with the frame set at the first base.

Sequencing used PBMCs from blood, obtained less than 15 days before vaccination. The rearrangement combines TRBV6-2 or TRBV6-3 with TRBJ2-3; 8 bases in between match TRBD1. This clonotype was obtained from a man between 45 and 60 years old who received an inactivated influenza vaccine. Donor details come from another sample of the same person, matched by shared clones. The CDR3 is CASSYLMPGTGKRTDTQYF. The nucleotide sequence reads TGTGCCAGCAGTTACCTTATGCCGGGGACAGGAAAACGCACAGATACGCAGTATTTT.